This T cell receptor (beta chain) was sequenced during a study of T-cell reconstitution after alpha-beta-depleted transplantation in children. TCRbeta library construction was performed incorporating unique molecular identifiers. TCRdb fed the PCR reads into MiXCR, producing one record per CDR3 protein. Of 230,000 or so distinct CDR3 sequences listed, about 12% are singletons. V lost 4 bases and J lost 8, with 12 bases in between. The CDR3 contains 13 residues. Germline V gene sequence: CDR1 SEHNR, CDR2 FQNEAQ (reference sequence). This clonotype was counted at least ten times. V gene TRBV7-9 combines with J gene TRBJ1-5; possibly TRBD1 for D (5 bases). The TCR was taken from a human donor who donated a stem cell graft to a child with acute lymphoblastic leukemia. The source material was PBMCs from the stem cell graft donor, sampled from the stem cell graft. The CDR3 DNA reads as TGTGCCAGCAGCTCCCCGAGGGGAAAGCCCCAGCATTTT. It is translated as CASSSPRGKPQHF.